Following are 5 T cell receptor beta chains from one sample sequenced in a study of cytomegalovirus exposure and HLA in healthy donors. With 60 Vbeta and 13 Jbeta primers, the PCR was carried out. TCRdb's table, derived via immunoSEQ multiplex PCR, lists solely in-frame clones and lacks some. This table has about 150,000 clones, 60% to 85% appearing once. Specimen: PBMCs. Every receptor here comes from a middle-aged woman in good health and CMV-seronegative.

The chain joins TRBV2 to TRBJ2-1; D perhaps matches TRBD1 (5 bases). This CDR3 is built from 18 residues. Looked up from germline, CDR1 is SNHLY and CDR2 is FYNNEI. V lost 9 bases to trimming and J lost 5 bases, with 29 bases between them. The CDR3 loop is CASTEWFREPSGHNEQFF. Here the CDR3 DNA reads TGTGCCAGTACCGAGTGGTTCAGGGAACCTAGTGGACACAATGAGCAGTTCTTC.

V gene TRBV11-2 combines with J gene TRBJ1-3; D gene unclear. Looked up from germline, CDR1 is SGHAT and CDR2 is FQNNGV. V lost 4 bases and J lost 4, with 8 bases in between. The CDR3 is 13 residues long. Here the CDR3 reads CASSSRVGNTIYF. The CDR3 DNA sequence: TGTGCCAGCAGCTCCCGGGTGGGAAACACCATATATTTT.

V usage is TRBV2 and J usage is TRBJ2-7; D is undetermined. V dropped 6 bases and J dropped 6 bases, with 12 bases sitting between them. CDR1 and CDR2 (germline): SNHLY, FYNNEI. This CDR3 region has 12 residues. Here the CDR3 reads CASRLGAGEQYF. In nucleotides, the CDR3 is TGTGCCAGCAGGTTAGGAGCCGGCGAGCAGTACTTC.

The chain carries TRBV6-6 and TRBJ2-1; possibly TRBD1 for D (6 bases). Germline CDR1 is MNHNY and CDR2 is SVGAGI (reference sequence). The CDR3 loop spans 14 amino acids. V lost 7 bases to trimming and J lost 6 bases, with 16 bases between them. CDR3 nucleotides: TGTGCCAGCAATGGGCAGGGGACGGGCAATGAGCAGTTCTTC. This encodes CASNGQGTGNEQFF.

This chain joins TRBV7-6 and TRBJ2-2; 7 bases align to TRBD1. V shed 3 bases, J shed 5 bases, and the junction held 3 bases outside the gene matches. Per the germline V gene, CDR1 is SGHVS and CDR2 is FNYEAQ. The CDR3 extends over 14 amino acids. CDR3 nucleotides: TGTGCCAGCAGCTTCCTCAGGGGGACCGGGGAGCTGTTTTTT. Residues: CASSFLRGTGELFF.